Below are 21 T cell receptor beta chains sequenced from a single sample in a study of cytomegalovirus exposure and HLA in healthy donors. A multiplex PCR was run with 60 Vbeta primers and 13 Jbeta primers. The protocol was immunoSEQ multiplex PCR, while the TCRdb copy is restricted to in-frame clones and leaves out a portion. The sample gives roughly 110,000 clones, less than 80% of which show up once; 3.5% to 4% is in the top ten. Material for sequencing was PBMCs. The receptors were sampled from a man aged 55 to 69 in good health and CMV-seronegative.

The CDR3 DNA reads as TGTGCCAGCAGACTCCTCTATAGCGGAGGGGGGGTCGATGAGCAGTTCTTC. Amino acid sequence: CASRLLYSGGGVDEQFF. This chain connects TRBV7-2 to TRBJ2-1; D perhaps matches TRBD2 (7 bases). Trimming stripped 6 bases from V and 8 bases from J, with 26 bases between. Germline loops: CDR1 SGHTA, CDR2 FQGNSA. The CDR3 extends over 17 amino acids.

J is TRBJ1-1 and V is TRBV10-3, with TRBD1 matching 8 bases. Germline V gene sequence: CDR1 ENHRY, CDR2 SYGVKD. This CDR3 has 15 residues. J was trimmed by 2 bases and V by 8 bases; bases with no gene match: 10. The CDR3 reads CAIRGGQAANTEAFF. CDR3 sequence (DNA): TGTGCCATCCGCGGGGGACAGGCCGCCAACACTGAAGCTTTCTTT.

The rearrangement links TRBV7-2 to TRBJ1-2; 7 bases line up with TRBD1. The length of the CDR3 is 14 residues. V lost 5 bases, J lost 1 base, and 4 bases stayed unmatched. Germline V gene data show CDR1 as SGHTA and CDR2 as FQGNSA. For the CDR3, the DNA is TGTGCCAGCAGCAAGACAGGGAGTAACTATGGCTACACCTTC. Translation gives CASSKTGSNYGYTF.

The CDR3 DNA sequence: TGTGCCAGCAGCTTCCGACAGGGCCCCACGAATGAGCAGTTCTTC. It yields the protein CASSFRQGPTNEQFF. V and J are TRBV5-8 and TRBJ2-1, with TRBD1 identical over 7 bases. The CDR3 totals 15 residues. In germline, CDR1 is SGHTS, CDR2 YDEGEE. Unmatched junction bases numbered 9, after V lost 2 bases and J lost 7 bases.

The genes are TRBV30 and TRBJ2-7; 8 bases match TRBD1. The V and J ends lost 2 bases and 6 bases, in that order; junction bases with no gene match: 6. This CDR3 has 13 residues. CDR1 is GTSNPN, CDR2 SVGIG, per germline (reference sequence). This CDR3 is CAWSTGGFGEQYF. As DNA, the CDR3 is TGTGCCTGGAGTACAGGGGGGTTCGGCGAGCAGTACTTC.

The V gene is TRBV19, the J gene TRBJ1-5; D unclear. The length of the CDR3 is 16 residues. Germline CDR1 reads LNHDA; CDR2 reads SQIVND (reference sequence). Deletions cut 7 bases from V and 2 bases from J, with 18 bases between. The CDR3 nucleotides are TGTGCCAGTACCCCCGGGGATCTCGCTGGCAATCAGCCCCAGCATTTT. This sequence encodes CASTPGDLAGNQPQHF.

The chain uses TRBV5-1 and TRBJ2-5; D is undetermined. Between the trimmed V and J ends, which lost 0 bases and 2 bases, there was a span of 8 bases. The CDR3 sequence is 14 residues long. Germline V gene data show CDR1 as SGHRS and CDR2 as YFSETQ. For the CDR3, the DNA is TGCGCCAGCAGCTTGGACCCAGGACAAGAGACCCAGTACTTC. It specifies CASSLDPGQETQYF.

J is TRBJ1-4 and V is TRBV5-8; a possible D gene is TRBD1 (5 bases). The germline V and J ends were trimmed by 4 bases and 2 bases, with 12 bases remaining between them. The CDR3 spans 15 residues. The germline V gene encodes CDR1 SGHTS and CDR2 YDEGEE. DNA for the CDR3: TGTGCCAGCAGCCCCACGGAGGGGACTAATGAAAAACTGTTTTTT. Protein product: CASSPTEGTNEKLFF.

This chain uses TRBV28 with TRBJ1-1; D may be TRBD1 (6 bases). V lost 6 bases and J lost 7, with 18 bases in between. CDR3 length equals 14 residues. Germline-derived CDR1 and CDR2 are MDHEN and SYDVKM. The CDR3 DNA reads TGTGCCAGCAGAACGGACAGACCGAACGGTGAAGCTTTCTTT. Its protein product is CASRTDRPNGEAFF.

This chain connects TRBV30 to TRBJ1-1; tentative D call: TRBD1 (6 bases). CDR1 and CDR2 (germline): GTSNPN, SVGIG (reference sequence). CDR3 size: 13 residues. Trimming shortened V by 1 base and J by 0 bases, and 6 bases separated the two germline ends. CDR3 bases: TGTGCCTGGAGTGGACAGGTGAACACTGAAGCTTTCTTT. Translation gives CAWSGQVNTEAFF.

This clone turned up a few times. The chain uses TRBV4-1 and TRBJ1-1; D gene uncertain. Trimming stripped 2 bases from V and 3 bases from J, with 10 bases between. The germline gives CDR1 MGHRA, CDR2 YSYEKL. This CDR3 contains 14 residues. CDR3 amino acids: CASSQPGRDTEAFF. CDR3 sequence (DNA): TGCGCCAGCAGCCAACCTGGGAGGGACACTGAAGCTTTCTTT.

V and J are TRBV19 and TRBJ1-1; maybe TRBD1 (5 bases). Germline values: CDR1 LNHDA, CDR2 SQIVND (reference sequence). The CDR3 loop spans 14 amino acids. V was clipped by 7 bases and J by 2 bases, with 14 bases between them. The CDR3 bases are TGTGCCAGTACTGGGGGGACGATAAACACTGAAGCTTTCTTT. The encoded protein is CASTGGTINTEAFF. Combining the CDR3 with reference TRBV19 and TRBJ1-1 gives the whole variable domain DGGITQSPKYLFRKEGQNVTLSCEQNLNHDAMYWYRQDPGQGLRLIYYSQIVNDFQKGDIAEGYSVSREKKESFPLTVTSAQKNPTAFYLCASTGGTINTEAFFGQGTRLTVV.

V is TRBV5-5 and J is TRBJ1-4; D is uncertain. The CDR3 extends over 12 amino acids. Trimming took 2 bases from V and 4 from J, leaving 3 bases between them. Germline CDR1 reads SGHKS; CDR2 reads YYEKEE (reference sequence). CDR3 in DNA: TGTGCCAGCAGCTTCCTTAATGAAAAACTGTTTTTT. As protein: CASSFLNEKLFF. The whole variable domain, remainder taken from reference TRBV5-5 and TRBJ1-4, is DAGVTQSPTHLIKTRGQQVTLRCSPISGHKSVSWYQQVLGQGPQFIFQYYEKEERGRGNFPDRFSARQFPNYSSELNVNALLLGDSALYLCASSFLNEKLFFGSGTQLSVL.

The CDR3 reads CASSQGAVGGNTIYF. CDR3 DNA sequence: TGTGCCAGCAGCCAGGGGGCTGTAGGTGGAAACACCATATATTTT. The rearrangement joins TRBV5-4 to TRBJ1-3; 8 bases are shared with TRBD1. CDR1 and CDR2 (germline): SGHNT, YYREEE (reference sequence). V lost 4 bases and J lost 3; bases outside the gene matches: 6. The CDR3 has 15 residues.

This chain links TRBV4-2 with TRBJ1-5; no clear D. V lost 0 bases, J lost 5 bases, and 8 bases lay in between. This CDR3 has 14 amino acids. The V gene's germline CDR1 is LGHNA and CDR2 YNFKEQ. Written as DNA, the CDR3 is TGTGCCAGCAGCCAAGACGAGGGCGATCAGCCCCAGCATTTT. Translated, it gives CASSQDEGDQPQHF.

The genes are TRBV6-4 and TRBJ1-5; D call uncertain. From germline, CDR1 is MRHNA and CDR2 SNTAGT. The CDR3 totals 11 residues. V was cut by 4 bases and J by 6 bases, with 4 bases left in between. The CDR3 region has the DNA TGTGCCAGCAGTGCCTTTCAGCCCCAGCATTTT. Translated, it gives CASSAFQPQHF.

This clone came up once. The chain combines TRBV7-9 with TRBJ1-1; 7 bases fit TRBD1. Losses at the gene ends were 5 bases for V and 1 base for J; bases not matched to a gene: 4. The CDR3 is 14 amino acids. CDR1 is SEHNR and CDR2 is FQNEAQ in the germline V gene (reference sequence). CDR3 in DNA: TGTGCCAGCAGCGACTACAGGGGGAACACTGAAGCTTTCTTT. Translation gives CASSDYRGNTEAFF.

The J gene is TRBJ1-2, the V gene TRBV28, with TRBD1 matching 7 bases. Germline-derived CDR1 and CDR2 are MDHEN and SYDVKM. This CDR3 spans 12 amino acids. CDR3 loop: CAYSDRDYGYTF. CDR3 in DNA: TGTGCATACTCTGACAGGGACTATGGCTACACCTTC.

The V and J genes are TRBV7-3 and TRBJ1-4; D gene unclear. Germline CDR1 SGHTA, CDR2 FQGTGA. The CDR3 has 17 residues. With 5 bases removed from V and 0 bases from J, the gap between germline ends came to 16 bases. The CDR3 sequence: CASSRYARQATNEKLFF. The CDR3 DNA reads TGTGCCAGCAGCCGATACGCAAGACAAGCAACTAATGAAAAACTGTTTTTT.

The chain carries TRBV2 and TRBJ1-2; TRBD1 matches at 8 bases. CDR3 length equals 14 residues. The germline V gene has CDR1 SNHLY and CDR2 FYNNEI. V trimming: 5 bases; J trimming: 4 bases; junction bases outside the gene matches: 6. The CDR3 is CASSSQGAGYGYTF. The CDR3, as DNA: TGTGCCAGCAGTTCTCAGGGGGCTGGCTATGGCTACACCTTC.

The CDR3 is CASSLSAQGGGYTF. As DNA, the CDR3 is TGTGCCAGCAGCTTAAGTGCCCAGGGTGGTGGCTACACCTTC. This rearrangement joins TRBV7-3 to TRBJ1-2; D may be TRBD1 (5 bases). Germline loops: CDR1 SGHTA, CDR2 FQGTGA. This CDR3 has 14 residues. Trimming took off 1 base at V and 7 bases at J, with 13 bases between the two ends. Full variable domain (rest looked up from reference TRBV7-3 and TRBJ1-2): GAGVSQTPSNKVTEKGKYVELRCDPISGHTALYWYRQSLGQGPEFLIYFQGTGAADDSGLPNDRFFAVRPEGSVSTLKIQRTERGDSAVYLCASSLSAQGGGYTFGSGTRLTVV.